This T cell receptor (beta chain) originates from a study of blood T cell repertoires in COVID-19 (TCRdb year 2020). Some background on the complete study: Collaborator samples came from the United States, Italy and Spain and covered acute and convalescent phases of COVID-19. The prospective study material was composed of cDNA or gDNA derived from T cells, B-cell-depleted T cells, or PBMCs. A freely available public database, intended as a resource for researchers studying the immune response to SARS-CoV-2, is where the repertoires were released. A de-identified subject ID, COVID-19 status, age in years and sex were almost always included in the sample metadata. Deeply sampled blood TCRbeta repertoires from subjects exposed to, actively infected with, or recovered from COVID-19 were included in the dataset. Where available, HLA class I and class II types were obtained from metadata supplied by the sample provider rather than from assay-based typing. The samples were drawn from two sources: the first 160 participants of the ongoing ImmuneRACE study, and 1,000 to 1,500 subjects contributed by 6 global collaborators. Summary of the overall study and its limitations: The amount of clinical and demographic metadata varied by source and participant and was provided uncurated.

The CDR3 numbers 17 residues from cysteine through phenylalanine. Here the CDR3 DNA is all that survives: 51 bases in frame from base 1. V was cut back by 1 base and J by 1 base, leaving a gap of 17 bases between them. Based on the germline V gene (reference sequence), the CDR1 and CDR2 sequences are SEHNR and FQNEAQ. Enrolling through a virtual design, the prospective study's participants ranged in age from roughly 18 to 95 years and lived across roughly 23 United States geographic areas. Cohort assignment in the prospective study relied on participant-reported clinical history from a screening survey and a study questionnaire. For ImmuneRACE Cohort 3, a participant was defined as recovered based on two consecutive negative NP/OP PCR tests, clearance by a healthcare professional, or resolution of symptoms. Each participant in the prospective study had whole blood, serum and a nasopharyngeal or oropharyngeal swab collected by mobile phlebotomists. Prospective study participants could optionally give additional blood draws and questionnaires over an approximately two-month period. Before DNA extraction, blood samples from the prospective study were shipped at room temperature or frozen.

TCRbeta CDR3 regions were amplified from genomic DNA by means of the immunoSEQ Assay, a bias-controlled multiplex PCR. Turning to the authors' computational methods: The number of nucleated cells in each sample was estimated by amplification of reference gene primers within the assay. To quantify the absolute abundance of each unique TCRbeta CDR3 rearrangement, sequence reads were collapsed and filtered. Productive Simpson clonality was computed per sample as the square root of Simpson's diversity index over productive rearrangements. TCRdb limited this immuneACCESS table to in-frame rearrangements with V and J called. A share of clones is missing; checked studies link under half to unresolved V genes, and the rest is unexplained. The V and J calls and clone size were taken over from that table, and D and trimming were inferred from the DNA. This sample is represented by a few hundred thousand clones; roughly nine tenths of them were singletons. The ten largest clonotypes hold roughly 2.5% of the sample.

About this clone: Its antigen remains unidentified. No much larger clone is present one base from it, and per-base qualities are unavailable.

The receptor comes from a woman aged 18-29 years who had recovered from COVID-19. The chain employs TRBV7-9 and TRBJ2-7, with a tentative D gene TRBD2 over 5 matching bases. The sequencing sample was made of PBMCs or T cells enriched from blood (not recorded which). The CDR3 region has the sequence CASSLDPPHGISYEQYF. The sequenced DNA: TGTGCCAGCAGCTTAGACCCCCCCCACGGGATTTCCTACGAGCAGTACTTC.